A selection of T cell receptor beta chains follows, all from one sample in a study of T cells in Graves' hyperthyroidism and ophthalmopathy. TCRdb analysed the multiplex PCR reads with MiXCR anew, one entry per CDR3 protein. In the table there are hundreds of thousands of distinct CDR3 sequences, approximately 40% of which are singletons. The material sequenced was blood. Receptors originate from a man between 18 and 35 years old with Graves' hyperthyroidism. Each CDR3 is given with its conserved first and last residue. D genes are given only for firm matches. The listing skips clone size in some rows; elsewhere it reads once, few, many or a size class.

J gene: TRBJ2-7; clone size: -; V gene: TRBV14; D gene: -; CDR3 DNA: TGTGCCAGCAGCCAAGATAACAGCTACTACGAGCAGTACTTC; CDR3 protein: CASSQDNSYYEQYF
J gene: TRBJ1-6; clone size: few; V gene: TRBV5-5; D gene: -; CDR3 DNA: TGTGCCAGCAGCCCTGTTGTGGCAGGGACAAATTCACCCCTCCACTTT; CDR3 protein: CASSPVVAGTNSPLHF
J gene: TRBJ2-7; clone size: many; V gene: TRBV6-5; D gene: TRBD1; CDR3 DNA: TGTGCCAGCAGGCGACAGGGGGCCTCCTACGAGCAGTACTTC; CDR3 protein: CASRRQGASYEQYF
J gene: TRBJ1-4; clone size: -; V gene: TRBV20-1; D gene: -; CDR3 DNA: TGCAGTGCTAGGGCTTGGCAAACTAATGAAAAACTGTTTTTT; CDR3 protein: CSARAWQTNEKLFF
J gene: TRBJ1-1; clone size: -; V gene: TRBV19; D gene: -; CDR3 DNA: TGTGCCAGTAGTATCTCTCCGGGGAACACTGAAGCTTTCTTT; CDR3 protein: CASSISPGNTEAFF
J gene: TRBJ1-1; clone size: many; V gene: TRBV7-9; D gene: -; CDR3 DNA: TGTGCCAGCAGGTTAACTGACAGTGATACTGAAGCTTTCTTT; CDR3 protein: CASRLTDSDTEAFF
J gene: TRBJ1-2; clone size: -; V gene: TRBV2; D gene: -; CDR3 DNA: TGTGCCAGTACAGGGGGCTACACCTTC; CDR3 protein: CASTGGYTF
J gene: TRBJ2-5; clone size: many; V gene: TRBV29-1; D gene: TRBD1; CDR3 DNA: TGCAGCGTCCCCTACAGGGGCGCCCAGTACTTC; CDR3 protein: CSVPYRGAQYF
J gene: TRBJ2-2; clone size: -; V gene: TRBV7-9; D gene: -; CDR3 DNA: TGTGCCAGCAGGCCTCTTAACACCGGGGAGCTGTTTTTT; CDR3 protein: CASRPLNTGELFF
J gene: TRBJ2-2; clone size: -; V gene: TRBV7-3; D gene: TRBD2; CDR3 DNA: TGTGCCAGCAGCTTAACGGGACTAGCGGGGGGAGAGGACACCGGGGAGCTGTTTTTT; CDR3 protein: CASSLTGLAGGEDTGELFF
J gene: TRBJ2-2; clone size: few; V gene: TRBV7-2; D gene: -; CDR3 DNA: TGTGCCAGCAGCTTAATAACTAGCGGGGAGCTGTTTTTT; CDR3 protein: CASSLITSGELFF
J gene: TRBJ1-5; clone size: few; V gene: TRBV12-3/TRBV12-4; D gene: TRBD1; CDR3 DNA: TGTGCCAGCAGTCCAACGGGACAGGGGCTGAATCAGCCCCAGCATTTT; CDR3 protein: CASSPTGQGLNQPQHF
J gene: TRBJ2-6; clone size: -; V gene: TRBV12-3/TRBV12-4; D gene: -; CDR3 DNA: TGTGCCAGCAGTTTTAATCGGGAAGGCTCTGGGGCCAACGTCCTGACTTTC; CDR3 protein: CASSFNREGSGANVLTF
J gene: TRBJ1-6; clone size: few; V gene: TRBV7-8; D gene: -; CDR3 DNA: TGTGCCAGCAGTTCCCCTCACCAAGGTGATTCACCCCTCCACTTT; CDR3 protein: CASSSPHQGDSPLHF
J gene: TRBJ1-1; clone size: many; V gene: TRBV20-1; D gene: -; CDR3 DNA: TGCAGTGTCCTACCGGGGCACACTGAAGCTTTCTTT; CDR3 protein: CSVLPGHTEAFF
J gene: TRBJ1-5; clone size: many; V gene: TRBV20-1; D gene: -; CDR3 DNA: TGCAGTGCTAGCAATAGCAATCAGCCCCAGCATTTT; CDR3 protein: CSASNSNQPQHF